The 10 T cell receptor beta chains below all came from one sample that was sequenced in a study of cytomegalovirus exposure and HLA in healthy donors. Here immunoSEQ multiplex PCR was the method, and the copy in TCRdb shows in-frame clones only, minus some. The table records 150,000 to 180,000 clones, about 82% of them present only once. The sequencing sample was made of PBMCs. The receptors shown here come from a human donor in good health.

A few counts support this clone. This chain links TRBV10-1 with TRBJ1-2, with D maybe TRBD1 (5 bases). Germline V gene sequence: CDR1 WNHNN, CDR2 SYGVQD (reference sequence). V dropped 10 bases and J dropped 1 base, with 19 bases sitting between them. The CDR3 spans 15 residues. CDR3 sequence reads: CATGADSFFNYGYTF. In nucleotides, the CDR3 is TGCGCCACTGGGGCAGACAGCTTTTTTAACTATGGCTACACCTTC.

The chain has TRBV29-1 and TRBJ1-1; a weak D match, TRBD1 (5 bases). Germline V gene data show CDR1 as SQVTM and CDR2 as ANQGSEA. V lost 3 bases to trimming and J lost 6 bases, with 8 bases between them. The CDR3 length is 11 residues. For the CDR3, the DNA is TGCAGCGTTGACAGGGCGGCTGAAGCTTTCTTT. Amino acid sequence: CSVDRAAEAFF.

The J gene is TRBJ2-1, the V gene TRBV20-1, with D hard to call. Germline V lookup: CDR1 DFQATT, CDR2 SNEGSKA (reference sequence). Trimming stripped 6 bases from V and 3 bases from J, with 6 bases between. The CDR3 runs 11 residues. The CDR3 here is CSATYYNEQFF. CDR3 DNA sequence: TGCAGTGCCACCTACTACAATGAGCAGTTCTTC.

The V gene is TRBV4-1, the J gene TRBJ2-5; 9 nucleotides align to TRBD2. CDR3 length: 17 residues. Germline V gene sequence: CDR1 MGHRA, CDR2 YSYEKL. The junction had 9 bases not matched to a gene; V was cut back by 3 bases and J by 1 base. The CDR3 is CASSHPTGTSFQETQYF. In nucleotides, the CDR3 is TGCGCCAGCAGCCATCCTACCGGGACTAGCTTCCAAGAGACCCAGTACTTC.

The chain links TRBV19 to TRBJ2-7; possibly TRBD1 for D (6 bases). Deletions cut 5 bases from V and 1 base from J, with 21 bases between. The CDR3 has 17 residues. The germline gives CDR1 LNHDA, CDR2 SQIVND (reference sequence). The CDR3 DNA follows: TGTGCCAGTAGTGACTCCAGGGGTAGTAGGTTATCCTACGAGCAGTACTTC. This codes for CASSDSRGSRLSYEQYF.

The sample holds one count of this clone. The chain couples TRBV27 to TRBJ2-7, with TRBD2 as a possible D gene (5 bases). The CDR3 has 13 amino acids. Germline V gene lookup returns CDR1 MNHEY and CDR2 SMNVEV (reference sequence). V was trimmed by 7 bases and J by 0 bases, leaving 10 bases between them. CDR3 DNA: TGTGCCAGCACAGAGAGGGACTCCTACGAGCAGTACTTC. Translation: CASTERDSYEQYF.

This sequence joins TRBV11-2 and TRBJ1-2, with 8 bases identical to TRBD1. This CDR3 contains 12 residues. V gave up 5 bases and J gave up 14 bases; unmatched junction bases: 10. Per germline, CDR1 SGHAT and CDR2 FQNNGV. In DNA, the CDR3 is TGTGCCAGCAGCCCCCCCCGGACAGGGCAGACCTTC. Protein: CASSPPRTGQTF.

This chain joins TRBV6-6 and TRBJ1-3; D possibly corresponds to TRBD1 (6 bases). Trimming took off 6 bases at V and 0 bases at J, with 12 bases between the two ends. The CDR3 is 15 residues long. Per germline, CDR1 MNHNY and CDR2 SVGAGI (reference sequence). CDR3 sequence: CASSLAGDSGNTIYF. The CDR3 DNA reads TGTGCCAGCAGCCTCGCAGGGGACTCTGGAAACACCATATATTTT.

The rearrangement joins TRBV28 to TRBJ2-1, with D perhaps matching TRBD2 (6 bases). CDR1 and CDR2 (germline): MDHEN, SYDVKM. The CDR3 extends over 14 amino acids. V lost 10 bases and J 0 bases, leaving 13 bases between the germline ends. The CDR3 loop is CATSPGSSYNEQFF. CDR3 DNA: TGTGCCACCTCGCCCGGGAGCTCCTACAATGAGCAGTTCTTC.

The chain carries TRBV28 and TRBJ2-1, with TRBD1 as a possible D gene (6 bases). Germline CDR1 is MDHEN and CDR2 is SYDVKM. CDR3 length: 14 residues. V lost 3 bases, J lost 6 bases, and 12 bases lay in between. The CDR3 sequence: CASSLLGAFNEQFF. The DNA of the CDR3 is TGTGCCAGCAGTTTGCTGGGGGCCTTCAATGAGCAGTTCTTC.